This T cell receptor beta chain stems from a study of cytomegalovirus exposure and HLA in healthy donors. Overall study context: A later analysis reported the same platform for the 100 to 150 validation repertoires and the 666 first-cohort repertoires. Regarding the study as a whole: There were 150 to 200 TCR beta chains listed as cytomegalovirus-associated. It was found in a later analysis that first-cohort TCR clusters tended to co-occur in the 120 validation repertoires.

Method: immunoSEQ multiplex PCR; TCRdb's copy keeps in-frame clones and lacks some. The sample holds around 200,000 clones, approximately 78% seen once. The length of the CDR3 is 15 residues. Germline CDR1 reads MNHNY; CDR2 reads SVGAGI (reference sequence). J was trimmed by 1 base and V by 0 bases; bases with no gene match: 2. Details on this clone: Its specificity is not known.

The sequenced sample was PBMCs. This TCR derives from a woman aged 25 to 45 in good health and CMV-seronegative. The rearrangement links TRBV6-6 to TRBJ1-1; 7 positions match TRBD1. The CDR3 loop reads CASSYSRTGNTEAFF. In nucleotides, the CDR3 is TGTGCCAGCAGTTACTCAAGGACAGGGAACACTGAAGCTTTCTTT.